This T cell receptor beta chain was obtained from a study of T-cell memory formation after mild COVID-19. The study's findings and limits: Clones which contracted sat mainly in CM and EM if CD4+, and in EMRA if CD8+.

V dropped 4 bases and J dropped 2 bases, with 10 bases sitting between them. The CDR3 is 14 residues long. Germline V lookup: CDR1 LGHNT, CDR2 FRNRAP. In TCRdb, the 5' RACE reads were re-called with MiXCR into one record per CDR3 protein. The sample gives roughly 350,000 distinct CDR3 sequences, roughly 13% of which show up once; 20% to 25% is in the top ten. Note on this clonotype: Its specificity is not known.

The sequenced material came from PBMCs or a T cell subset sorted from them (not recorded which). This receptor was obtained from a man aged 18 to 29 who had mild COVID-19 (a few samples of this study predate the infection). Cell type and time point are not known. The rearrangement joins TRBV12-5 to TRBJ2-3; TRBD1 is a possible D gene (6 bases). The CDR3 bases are TGTGCTAGTGGTTCACAGGGTATCACAGATACGCAGTATTTT. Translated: CASGSQGITDTQYF.